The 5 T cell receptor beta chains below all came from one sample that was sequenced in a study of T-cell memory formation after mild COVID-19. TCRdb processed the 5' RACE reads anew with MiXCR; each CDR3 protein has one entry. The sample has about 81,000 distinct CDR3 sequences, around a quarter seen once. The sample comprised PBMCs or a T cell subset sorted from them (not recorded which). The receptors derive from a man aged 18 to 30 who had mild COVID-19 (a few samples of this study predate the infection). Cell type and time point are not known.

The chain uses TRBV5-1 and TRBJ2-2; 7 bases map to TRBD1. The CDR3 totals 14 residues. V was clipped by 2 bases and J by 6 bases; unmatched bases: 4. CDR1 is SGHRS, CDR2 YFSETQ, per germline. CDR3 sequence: CASSLGGAAGELFF. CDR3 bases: TGCGCCAGCAGCTTAGGGGGCGCAGCCGGGGAGCTGTTTTTT.

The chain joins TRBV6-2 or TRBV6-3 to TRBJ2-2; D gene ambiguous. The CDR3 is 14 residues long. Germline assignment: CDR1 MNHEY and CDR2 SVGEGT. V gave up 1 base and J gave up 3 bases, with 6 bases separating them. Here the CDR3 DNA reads TGTGCCAGCAGTTACTACAGAGACACCGGGGAGCTGTTTTTT. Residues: CASSYYRDTGELFF.

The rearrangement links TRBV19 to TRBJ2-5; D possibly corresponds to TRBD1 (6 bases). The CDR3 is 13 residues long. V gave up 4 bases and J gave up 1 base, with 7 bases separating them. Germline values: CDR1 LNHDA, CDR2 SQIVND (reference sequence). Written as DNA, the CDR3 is TGTGCCAGTAGTAGGACAGCCCAAGAGACCCAGTACTTC. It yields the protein CASSRTAQETQYF.

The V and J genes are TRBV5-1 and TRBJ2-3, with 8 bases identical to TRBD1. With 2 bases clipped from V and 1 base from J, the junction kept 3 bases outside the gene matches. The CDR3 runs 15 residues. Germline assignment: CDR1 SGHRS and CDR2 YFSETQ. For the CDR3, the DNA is TGCGCCAGCAGCTTTACAGGGGGTGGCACAGATACGCAGTATTTT. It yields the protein CASSFTGGGTDTQYF.

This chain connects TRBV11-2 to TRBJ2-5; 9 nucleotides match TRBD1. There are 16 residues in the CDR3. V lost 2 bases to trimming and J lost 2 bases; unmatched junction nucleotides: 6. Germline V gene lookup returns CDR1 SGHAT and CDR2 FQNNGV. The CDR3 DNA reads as TGTGCCAGCAGCTTATTGACAGGGGGACTTCAAGAGACCCAGTACTTC. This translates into CASSLLTGGLQETQYF.